One and the same sample provided the 2 T cell receptor beta chains below, sequenced in a study of blood T cells in healthy people across ages. Sample-barcoded 5' priming and a J-beta primer mix drove a second PCR of 7 to 11 cycles. TCRdb redid the calling of the 5' RACE reads with MiXCR, one entry per CDR3 protein. The sample carries 1.5 million to 1.9 million distinct CDR3 sequences, roughly 43% recorded once. Sample: blood. The receptors shown here come from a young woman in good health.

The CDR3 loop is CASSRGLHQETQYF. CDR3 sequence (DNA): TGTGCCAGCAGCCGGGGACTACACCAAGAGACCCAGTACTTC. The rearrangement uses TRBV6-2 or TRBV6-3 and TRBJ2-5, with 7 bases matching TRBD2. CDR1 is MNHEY and CDR2 is SVGEGT in the germline V gene. The CDR3 is 14 residues long. V was clipped by 6 bases and J by 0 bases; unmatched bases: 4.

The chain carries TRBV29-1 and TRBJ1-1; 7 bases match TRBD1. This CDR3 has 10 amino acids. V lost 4 bases, J lost 7 bases, and 0 bases stayed unmatched. The germline CDR1 and CDR2 sequences are SQVTM and ANQGSEA. CDR3 region: CSVGDSEAFF. The CDR3 nucleotides read TGCAGCGTTGGGGACAGTGAAGCTTTCTTT.